This is a list of T cell receptor beta chains from one sample in a study of Ad26.COV2.S vaccination and SARS-CoV-2 variants. Libraries were prepared by immunoSEQ multiplex PCR; TCRdb keeps only in-frame clonotypes and omits some of them. The sample includes some 330,000 clones, almost 90% seen only once; the top ten take around 5.5%. Sample: peripheral blood, taken in a trial of Ad26.COV2.S vaccine versus placebo. These receptors came from a person aged 18-65 years who received the Ad26.COV2.S COVID-19 vaccine or a placebo. Both conserved end residues are trimmed from each CDR3. D genes are given only for firm matches.

J gene,V gene,D gene,CDR3 protein
TRBJ2-1,TRBV27,TRBD2,ASTPPGGIDNEQF
TRBJ1-1,TRBV12-3/TRBV12-4,-,ASSAGGHTEAF
TRBJ1-1,TRBV15,-,ATSSYGNTEAF
TRBJ1-4,TRBV2,TRBD1,ASSAGQGLNEKLF
TRBJ1-2,TRBV7-8,-,ASSLEGSGYT
TRBJ1-5,TRBV7-8,TRBD1,ASTPRTGYSNQPQH
TRBJ1-2,TRBV6-5,TRBD1,ASSYGQGNYGYT
TRBJ2-7,TRBV11-2,TRBD2,ASSLTTAGDEQY
TRBJ2-2,TRBV7-2,-,ASSLGKLASGELF
TRBJ2-4,TRBV10-3,-,AISELGLAAPGIGNIQY
TRBJ2-2,TRBV28,-,ASRPGLVTGELF
TRBJ1-1,TRBV27,TRBD1,ASSQGDFTEAF
TRBJ2-6,TRBV5-4,-,ASTRTESSGANVLT
TRBJ2-1,TRBV25-1,-,ASSVKEYNEQF
TRBJ1-1,TRBV3-1/TRBV3-2,-,ASSQRGFGTEAF
TRBJ1-5,TRBV7-2,TRBD1,ASSLVGTENNQPQH
TRBJ1-2,TRBV5-6,-,ASSFGPYYT